Each of the 17 T cell receptor beta chains below was sequenced from the same sample in a study of control samples from healthy donors and cancer patients (dated by TCRdb to about 2020). Libraries came from the immunoSEQ multiplex PCR assay. As stored in TCRdb, this immuneACCESS dataset retains in-frame rearrangements with V and J assigned. A fraction of the clones does not appear; measured against another copy, unresolved V genes explain less than half of the discrepancy, and the remainder lacks a known reason. The sample table records 130,000 or so clones; roughly 94% of these occur just once. Of the sample, around 12% falls within the top ten clones. The sequencing sample was made of blood. The origin of the receptors is a man aged 40-49 years in good health.

The chain joins TRBV6-5 to TRBJ1-1; TRBD1 is a possible D gene (5 bases). V lost 0 bases, J lost 5 bases, and 13 bases lay in between. Germline V gene sequence: CDR1 MNHEY, CDR2 SVGAGI. The CDR3 has 15 residues. DNA for the CDR3: TGTGCCAGCAGTTACTCTAAGGCCTGGGGGACTGAAGCTTTCTTT. Residues: CASSYSKAWGTEAFF.

This clone is a singleton in its sample. The chain uses TRBV4-1 and TRBJ2-1; no clear D. Between the trimmed V and J ends, which lost 0 bases and 0 bases, there was a span of 12 bases. In germline, CDR1 is MGHRA, CDR2 YSYEKL. This CDR3 spans 17 amino acids. CDR3 protein: CASSQEDWLSSYNEQFF. CDR3 in DNA: TGCGCCAGCAGCCAAGAAGACTGGCTAAGCTCCTACAATGAGCAGTTCTTC.

This rearrangement joins TRBV2 to TRBJ2-1, with 8 bases aligning to TRBD1. CDR3 size: 12 residues. Germline V gives CDR1 SNHLY, CDR2 FYNNEI. Unmatched junction bases numbered 3, after V lost 6 bases and J lost 8 bases. CDR3 bases: TGTGCCAGCAGGTCAGGGGGCTATGAGCAGTTCTTC. Translated: CASRSGGYEQFF.

This clone was recorded only once. V and J are TRBV6-2 or TRBV6-3 and TRBJ1-5, with a tentative D call TRBD1 (6 bases). V was cut by 6 bases and J by 1 base, with 13 bases left in between. This CDR3 is built from 15 residues. Looked up from germline, CDR1 is MNHEY and CDR2 is SVGEGT. The CDR3: CASSGPDRSNQPQHF. The CDR3 region has the DNA TGTGCCAGCAGCGGCCCCGACAGGAGCAATCAGCCCCAGCATTTT.

This clone was observed once. This chain links TRBV27 with TRBJ2-4, with 11 bases aligning to TRBD2. The V and J ends lost 2 bases and 12 bases, in that order; junction bases with no gene match: 3. This CDR3 has 13 residues. The germline V gene encodes CDR1 MNHEY and CDR2 SMNVEV (reference sequence). The CDR3 DNA is TGTGCCAGCAGTTTAACGGGACTAGCGGCTCAGTACTTC. Protein product: CASSLTGLAAQYF.

V gene TRBV7-2 combines with J gene TRBJ1-3; D not certain. The CDR3 spans 18 residues. V lost 1 base, J lost 4 bases, and 20 bases lay in between. CDR1 and CDR2 (germline): SGHTA, FQGNSA. The CDR3 DNA follows: TGTGCCAGCAGCTTAGTGTCGGCGATCCTACAATCCGGAAACACCATATATTTT. Translated, it gives CASSLVSAILQSGNTIYF.

In DNA, the CDR3 is TGCGCCAGCAGCCAAGATCTGGGGTTTGAGCAGTACTTC. It translates to CASSQDLGFEQYF. J is TRBJ2-7 and V is TRBV4-1; D is unclear. The CDR3 is made up of 13 amino acids. Trimming shortened V by 0 bases and J by 7 bases, and 10 bases separated the two germline ends. Germline V gives CDR1 MGHRA, CDR2 YSYEKL.

The gene calls are TRBV18 and TRBJ1-6; a weak D match, TRBD1 (5 bases). The CDR3 spans 14 residues. Trimming pared 4 bases from V and 6 bases from J, leaving 10 bases between. Germline-derived CDR1 and CDR2 are KGHSH and LQKENI. The CDR3 sequence is CASSLDIPNSPLHF. In nucleotides, the CDR3 is TGTGCCAGCTCACTGGACATCCCTAATTCACCCCTCCACTTT.

V and J are TRBV12-3 or TRBV12-4 and TRBJ2-3; D is unresolved. The CDR3 length is 11 residues. V was trimmed by 7 bases and J by 5 bases, leaving 7 bases between them. The CDR3 sequence: CASTLGDTQYF. The CDR3 DNA reads TGTGCCAGCACCTTAGGAGATACGCAGTATTTT.

This clone occurred once. The chain uses TRBV7-6 and TRBJ1-2; D call uncertain. The V and J ends lost 5 bases and 4 bases respectively, with 11 bases between them. The V gene's germline CDR1 is SGHVS and CDR2 FNYEAQ. The CDR3 runs to 13 residues. For the CDR3, the DNA is TGTGCCAGCAGCCTATCGACGTCCTATGGCTACACCTTC. It encodes CASSLSTSYGYTF.

This clone occurred a few times. The chain combines TRBV7-9 with TRBJ1-3; 7 bases map to TRBD1. J was trimmed by 1 base and V by 4 bases; bases with no gene match: 10. CDR1 and CDR2 from the germline V gene are SEHNR and FQNEAQ (reference sequence). CDR3 length: 17 residues. The CDR3 sequence is CASSYLTQGRSGNTIYF. Here the CDR3 DNA reads TGTGCCAGCAGCTATTTAACACAGGGGAGGTCTGGAAACACCATATATTTT.

The chain recombines TRBV13 with TRBJ1-4; D ambiguous. Trimming shortened V by 0 bases and J by 5 bases, and 7 bases separated the two germline ends. Germline CDR1 and CDR2: PRHDT and FYEKMQ (reference sequence). CDR3 size: 14 residues. CDR3 bases: TGTGCCAGCAGCTTAGGGGGAAAAAATGAAAAACTGTTTTTT. Protein sequence: CASSLGGKNEKLFF.

A single count supports this clone. J is TRBJ2-1 and V is TRBV9; D might be TRBD1 (6 bases). CDR1 is SGDLS and CDR2 is YYNGEE in the germline V gene. V shed 0 bases and J shed 0 bases, with 16 bases lying between them. This CDR3 has 18 residues. CDR3 in DNA: TGTGCCAGCAGCGTAGTGGGGACACCTTTAAGCTCCTACAATGAGCAGTTCTTC. This translates into CASSVVGTPLSSYNEQFF.

The genes are TRBV28 and TRBJ1-5, with 11 positions matching TRBD1. Germline CDR1 is MDHEN and CDR2 is SYDVKM. The CDR3 is 14 amino acids. Losses at the gene ends were 7 bases for V and 7 bases for J; bases not matched to a gene: 6. DNA for the CDR3: TGTGCCAGCATAACCGGGACAGGGGGACAGCCCCAGCATTTT. The encoded protein is CASITGTGGQPQHF.

This sequence joins TRBV20-1 and TRBJ1-2; D not resolved. The germline CDR1 and CDR2 sequences are DFQATT and SNEGSKA (reference sequence). The length of the CDR3 is 10 residues. Trimming removed 5 bases from V and 8 bases from J, with 9 bases in between. The CDR3 reads CSAGEGGYTF. The CDR3 DNA reads as TGCAGTGCTGGGGAAGGGGGCTACACCTTC.

The J gene is TRBJ1-2, the V gene TRBV20-1; D is undetermined. The CDR3 runs to 11 residues. Germline CDR1 DFQATT, CDR2 SNEGSKA (reference sequence). The V end lost 5 bases, the J end lost 4 bases, and 8 bases lay between the germline ends. CDR3 in amino acids: CSAQGLYGYTF. CDR3 coding DNA: TGCAGTGCTCAAGGCCTCTATGGCTACACCTTC.

V and J are TRBV28 and TRBJ2-7; 7 positions agree with TRBD1. The CDR3 runs to 19 residues. V trimming: 4 bases; J trimming: 0 bases; junction bases outside the gene matches: 18. CDR1 is MDHEN and CDR2 is SYDVKM in the germline V gene. This chain's CDR3 is CASSSLLPGQQRASYEQYF. The CDR3 DNA reads TGTGCCAGCAGTTCCCTACTCCCGGGACAGCAAAGGGCCTCCTACGAGCAGTACTTC.